The present entry profiles one T cell receptor (beta chain) with its context. As yet, its antigen is unknown. The entry originates in a study of molecular identifiers for immune sequencing clone quantification. J was trimmed by 2 bases and V by 8 bases; bases with no gene match: 9. The CDR3 spans 15 residues. CDR1 and CDR2 (germline): SGHTA, FQGNSA. The authors built bulk TCR libraries by previously described methods with listed TCR primers. TCRdb recomputed calls from the PCR reads with MiXCR, one row per CDR3 protein. The repertoire consists of 350,000 or so distinct CDR3 sequences, with over 20% occurring once and the leading ten covering approximately 0.84%. Study-wide findings and caveats: Among effectors, clones above 20 RNA copies held over 97% of molecules; among naive cells, under 1%.

The V and J genes are TRBV7-2 and TRBJ2-3; 8 bases agree with TRBD2. The source material was naive CD8+ T cells from blood, with Jurkat cell RNA spiked in. Documented subset: FACS-sorted CD8+CD4-CCR7+CD45RA+ naive T cells. This sequence originates from a human donor in good health. Some libraries in this study had Jurkat cell RNA spiked in. In DNA form, the CDR3 reads TGTGCCAGCGCGGGGGGACTAGGAGCCACAGATACGCAGTATTTT. It encodes CASAGGLGATDTQYF.